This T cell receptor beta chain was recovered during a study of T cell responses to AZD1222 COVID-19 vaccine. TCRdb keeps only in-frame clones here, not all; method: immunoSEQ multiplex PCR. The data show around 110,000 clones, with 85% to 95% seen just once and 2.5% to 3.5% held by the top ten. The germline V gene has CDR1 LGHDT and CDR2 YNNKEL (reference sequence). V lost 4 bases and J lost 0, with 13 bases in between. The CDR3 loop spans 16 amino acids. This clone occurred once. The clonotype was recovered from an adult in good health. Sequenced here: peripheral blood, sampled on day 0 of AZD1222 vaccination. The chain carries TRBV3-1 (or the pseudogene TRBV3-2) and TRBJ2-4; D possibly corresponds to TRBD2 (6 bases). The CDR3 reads CASSLSEGLAKNIQYF. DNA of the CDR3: TGTGCCAGCAGCCTCAGCGAGGGACTAGCCAAAAACATTCAGTACTTC.